This TCR beta chain emerged from a study of blood T cell repertoires in COVID-19. Study overall: In each case, the material was cDNA or gDNA derived from T cells, B-cell-depleted T cells, or PBMCs.

Methods used by the authors: Researchers report that nucleated cell counts were estimated from reference gene primer amplification. Assay: immunoSEQ multiplex PCR; the TCRdb copy retains only in-frame clones and omits some. The V and J calls and clone size come from that table; D and trimming were worked out from the DNA. Here the sample spans about 270,000 clones, roughly 86% being singletons. Germline assignment: CDR1 SGDLS and CDR2 YYNGEE. This CDR3 contains 15 residues. Between the trimmed V and J ends, which lost 2 bases and 4 bases, there was a span of 12 bases. Sequencing was carried out using peripheral blood. This TCR was recovered from a man aged 35-49 years with active or convalescent COVID-19. V usage is TRBV9 and J usage is TRBJ1-4; D might be TRBD1 (6 bases). CDR3 DNA: TGTGCCAGCAGCGTGTCAGGGACAATTAATGAAAAACTGTTTTTT. Translating it yields CASSVSGTINEKLFF.